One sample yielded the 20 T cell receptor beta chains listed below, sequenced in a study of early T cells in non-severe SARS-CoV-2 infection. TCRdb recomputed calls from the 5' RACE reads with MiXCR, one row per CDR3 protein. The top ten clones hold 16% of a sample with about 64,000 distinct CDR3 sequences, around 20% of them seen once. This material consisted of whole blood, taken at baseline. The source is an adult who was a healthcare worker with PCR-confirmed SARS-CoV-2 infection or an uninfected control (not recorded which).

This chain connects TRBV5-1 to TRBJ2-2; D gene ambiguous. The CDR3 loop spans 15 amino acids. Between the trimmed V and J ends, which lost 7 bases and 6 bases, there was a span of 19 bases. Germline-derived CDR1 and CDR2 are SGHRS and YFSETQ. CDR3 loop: CASAVGGVRAGELFF. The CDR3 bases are TGCGCCAGCGCGGTTGGTGGAGTACGCGCCGGGGAGCTGTTTTTT.

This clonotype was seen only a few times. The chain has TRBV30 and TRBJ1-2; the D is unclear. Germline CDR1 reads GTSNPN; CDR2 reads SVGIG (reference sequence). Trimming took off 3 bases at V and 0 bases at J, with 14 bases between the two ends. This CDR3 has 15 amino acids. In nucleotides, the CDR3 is TGTGCCTGGAGACCCCCGGGATTGCCTAACTATGGCTACACCTTC. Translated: CAWRPPGLPNYGYTF. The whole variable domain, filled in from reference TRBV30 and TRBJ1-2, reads SQTIHQWPATLVQPVGSPLSLECTVEGTSNPNLYWYRQAAGRGLQLLFYSVGIGQISSEVPQNLSASRPQDRQFILSSKKLLLSDSGFYLCAWRPPGLPNYGYTFGSGTRLTVV.

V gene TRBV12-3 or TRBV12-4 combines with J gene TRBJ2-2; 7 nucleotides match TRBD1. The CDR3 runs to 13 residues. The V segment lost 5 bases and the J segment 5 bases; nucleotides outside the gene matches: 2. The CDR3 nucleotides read TGTGCCAGCAGTAGGGACAGTACCGGGGAGCTGTTTTTT. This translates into CASSRDSTGELFF.

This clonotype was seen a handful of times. The CDR3 region is CASSLNSYNEQFF. DNA of the CDR3: TGTGCCAGCAGCCTTAACTCCTACAATGAGCAGTTCTTC. The V and J genes are TRBV7-6 and TRBJ2-1, with unresolved D. Germline V gene sequence: CDR1 SGHVS, CDR2 FNYEAQ. V was pared by 5 bases and J by 0 bases, with 5 bases between. This CDR3 is 13 amino acids long.

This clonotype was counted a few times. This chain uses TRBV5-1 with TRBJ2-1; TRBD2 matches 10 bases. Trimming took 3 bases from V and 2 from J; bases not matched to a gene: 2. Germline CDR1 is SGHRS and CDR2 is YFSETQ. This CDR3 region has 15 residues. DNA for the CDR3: TGCGCCAGCAGCTCTAGCGGGGGAACCTACAATGAGCAGTTCTTC. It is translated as CASSSSGGTYNEQFF.

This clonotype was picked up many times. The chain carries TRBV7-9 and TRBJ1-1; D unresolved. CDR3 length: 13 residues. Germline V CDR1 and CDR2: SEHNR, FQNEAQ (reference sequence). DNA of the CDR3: TGTGTAAGCAGAGTACTGGTGAACACTGAAGCTTTCTTT. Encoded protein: CVSRVLVNTEAFF.

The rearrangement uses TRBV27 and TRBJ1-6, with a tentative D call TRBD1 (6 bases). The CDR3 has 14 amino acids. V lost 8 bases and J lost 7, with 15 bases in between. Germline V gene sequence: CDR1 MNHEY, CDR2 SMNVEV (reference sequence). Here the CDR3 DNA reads TGTGCCAGCGAGTCTACAAGGGGGAATTCACCCCTCCACTTT. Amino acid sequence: CASESTRGNSPLHF.

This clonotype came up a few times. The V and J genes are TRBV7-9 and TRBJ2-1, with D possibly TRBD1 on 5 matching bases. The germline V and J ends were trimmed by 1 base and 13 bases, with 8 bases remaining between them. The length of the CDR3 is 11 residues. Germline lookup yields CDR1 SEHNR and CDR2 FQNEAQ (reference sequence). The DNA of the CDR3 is TGTGCCAGCAGCTTAGAAGGGGCCCAGTTCTTC. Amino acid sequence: CASSLEGAQFF.

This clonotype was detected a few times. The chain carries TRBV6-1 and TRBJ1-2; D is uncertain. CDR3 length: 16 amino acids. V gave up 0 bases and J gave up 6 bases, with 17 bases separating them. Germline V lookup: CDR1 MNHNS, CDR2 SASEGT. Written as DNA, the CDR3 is TGTGCCAGCAGTGAAGCACATAATAGACTCGGGAATGGCTACACCTTC. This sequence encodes CASSEAHNRLGNGYTF.

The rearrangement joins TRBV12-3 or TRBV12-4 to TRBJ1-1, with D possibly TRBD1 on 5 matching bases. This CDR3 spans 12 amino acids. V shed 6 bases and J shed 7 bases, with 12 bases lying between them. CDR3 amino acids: CASSRVGLEAFF. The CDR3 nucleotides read TGTGCCAGCAGCAGGGTGGGCCTTGAAGCTTTCTTT.

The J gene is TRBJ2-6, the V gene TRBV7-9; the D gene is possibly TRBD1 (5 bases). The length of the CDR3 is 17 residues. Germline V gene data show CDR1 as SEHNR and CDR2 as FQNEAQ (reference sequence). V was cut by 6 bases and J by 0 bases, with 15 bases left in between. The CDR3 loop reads CASRGRDSLSGANVLTF. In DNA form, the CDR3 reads TGTGCCAGCAGAGGACGAGACAGCCTCTCTGGGGCCAACGTCCTGACTTTC.

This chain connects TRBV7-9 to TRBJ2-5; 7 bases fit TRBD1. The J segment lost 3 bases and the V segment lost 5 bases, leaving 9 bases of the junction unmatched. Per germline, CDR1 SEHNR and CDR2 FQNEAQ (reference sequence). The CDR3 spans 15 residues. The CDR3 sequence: CASSPIKGAKETQYF. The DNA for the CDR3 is TGTGCCAGCAGCCCCATAAAGGGGGCAAAAGAGACCCAGTACTTC.

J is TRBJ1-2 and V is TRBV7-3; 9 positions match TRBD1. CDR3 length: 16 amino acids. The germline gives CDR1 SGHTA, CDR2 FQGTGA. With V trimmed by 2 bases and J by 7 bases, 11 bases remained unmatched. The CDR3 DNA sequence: TGTGCCAGCAGCTTAGAAGGAGGAAACAGGGGGCCTGGCTACACCTTC. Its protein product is CASSLEGGNRGPGYTF.

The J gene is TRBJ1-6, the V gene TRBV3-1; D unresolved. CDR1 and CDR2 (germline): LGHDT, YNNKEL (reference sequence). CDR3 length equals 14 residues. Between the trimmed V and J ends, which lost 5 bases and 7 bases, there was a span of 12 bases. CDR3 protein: CASSDMTVNSPLHF. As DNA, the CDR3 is TGTGCCAGCAGCGATATGACGGTGAATTCACCCCTCCACTTT.

As DNA, the CDR3 is TGTGCCAGCTCACCGAGTGGGAATCTATTCGGAAACACCATATATTTT. It is translated as CASSPSGNLFGNTIYF. This rearrangement joins TRBV18 to TRBJ1-3, with D unresolved. Germline lookup yields CDR1 KGHSH and CDR2 LQKENI. The CDR3 has 16 residues. Trimming removed 3 bases at V and 4 bases at J, with 16 bases between.

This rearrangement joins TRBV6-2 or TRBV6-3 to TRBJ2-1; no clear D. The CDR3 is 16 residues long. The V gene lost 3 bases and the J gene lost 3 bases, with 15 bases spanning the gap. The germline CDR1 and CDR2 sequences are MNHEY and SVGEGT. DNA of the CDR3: TGTGCCAGCAGTTATAGCATACGGAGCAGCTACAATGAGCAGTTCTTC. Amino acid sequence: CASSYSIRSSYNEQFF.

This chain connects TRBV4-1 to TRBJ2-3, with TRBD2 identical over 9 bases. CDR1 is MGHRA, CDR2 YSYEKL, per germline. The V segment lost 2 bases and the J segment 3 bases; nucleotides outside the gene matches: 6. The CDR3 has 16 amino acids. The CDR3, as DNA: TGCGCCAGCAGCCAACGTAGCGGGGGAAGAACAGATACGCAGTATTTT. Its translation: CASSQRSGGRTDTQYF.

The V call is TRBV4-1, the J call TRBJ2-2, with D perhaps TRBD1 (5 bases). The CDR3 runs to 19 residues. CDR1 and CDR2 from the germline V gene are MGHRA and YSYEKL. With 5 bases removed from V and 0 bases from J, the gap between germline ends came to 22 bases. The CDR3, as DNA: TGCGCCAGCAGCAACCTAAAAGACAGTCTCGTAGCGAACACCGGGGAGCTGTTTTTT. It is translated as CASSNLKDSLVANTGELFF.

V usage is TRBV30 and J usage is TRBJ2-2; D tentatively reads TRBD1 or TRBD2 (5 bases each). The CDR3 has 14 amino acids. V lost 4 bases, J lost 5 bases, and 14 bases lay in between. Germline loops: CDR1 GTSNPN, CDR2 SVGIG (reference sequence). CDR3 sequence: CAWKSWDLTGELFF. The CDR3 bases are TGTGCCTGGAAATCATGGGACCTTACCGGGGAGCTGTTTTTT.

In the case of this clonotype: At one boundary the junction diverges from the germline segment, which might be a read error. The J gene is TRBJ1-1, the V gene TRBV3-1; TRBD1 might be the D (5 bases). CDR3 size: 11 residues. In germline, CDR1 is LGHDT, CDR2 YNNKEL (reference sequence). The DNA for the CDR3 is TGTGCCAGCAGCCACGGCAGGGAGAGTGGCTTT. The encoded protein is CASSHGRESGF.